This TCR beta chain was recovered during a study of regulatory T cells in long-lasting Graves disease. Study-wide findings and caveats: Owing to a sample size that was small, accuracy may have been reduced. It was in persistent disease that TRBV28, TRBJ1-2 and TRBJ2-5 were favored.

CDR1 is SEHNR, CDR2 FQNEAQ, per germline (reference sequence). There are 14 residues in the CDR3. V shed 5 bases and J shed 4 bases, with 12 bases lying between them. Time point denoted: persistent/refractory GD, antithyroid drugs over 5 years with positive TRAb. The TCR library was made from RNA extracted from PBMCs. A peripheral blood sample, roughly 8.5 milliliters in volume, was drawn into EDTA tubes. Building the TCR beta libraries relied on iRepertoire HTBI primers, and CDR3 regions underwent Arm-PCR. MiXCR was run by TCRdb on the multiplex PCR reads, yielding one entry per CDR3 protein. The sample shows 500,000 to 800,000 distinct CDR3 sequences, 30% of them seen only once. Concerning this clonotype: Its antigen is still unknown.

V and J are TRBV7-9 and TRBJ2-4; maybe TRBD1 (6 bases). The origin of this receptor is a female donor with Graves disease. The sequences come from peripheral blood mononuclear cells (PBMCs), collected when the disease was refractory, from a patient treated with antithyroid drugs. The CDR3 protein is CASSIGTQKNIQYF. The CDR3 DNA reads TGTGCCAGCAGCATCGGGACACAAAAAAACATTCAGTACTTC.